The T cell receptor (beta chain) described here comes from a study of OX40 agonist ivuxolimab in advanced cancers. Study-level findings and limits: Certain nonresponders likewise exhibited a low normalized T-cell clonal expansion. There were, on average, more expanded clones in CD8+ T cells than in CD4+.

The repertoire was sequenced with immunoSEQ multiplex PCR; TCRdb's copy has only in-frame clones and lacks some. The sample yields about 79,000 clones, 81% seen once. Concerning this clone itself: Antigen: not known. The junction and the germline gene differ at one end; a read error may be behind it.

Looked up from germline, CDR1 is ENHRY and CDR2 is SYGVKD. The CDR3 is made up of 15 amino acids. The sequencing here drew on CD4+ or CD8+ T cells sorted from blood, taken in a trial of the OX40 agonist ivuxolimab. The receptor's source is an adult with an advanced solid tumor such as melanoma, head and neck, liver or kidney cancer. The rearrangement uses TRBV10-3 and TRBJ2-7; 7 nucleotides line up with TRBD1. For the CDR3, the DNA is TGTGCCAGCAGTTCCGCCCCGGGACAGTTCGTAAGGCAGTACTTC. Protein sequence: CASSSAPGQFVRQYF.